This entry describes one T cell receptor beta chain. There is no known antigen for this receptor. The junction does not match germline at one end; this may be a read error. The entry originates in a study of tumor-infiltrating lymphocytes in primary liver carcinoma (TCRdb year 2017). Study-level background: Of the five patients (three men and two women, aged 30 to 69 years), four had hepatocellular carcinoma and one had combined HCC and intrahepatic cholangiocarcinoma. The five patients had tumors of stage T1-T3 N0M0, with maximum diameters ranging from about 4 to 11 cm. Each sample produced roughly 3.65 to 7.5 million productive TCRbeta reads, and read depth showed no significant difference between tissue types. TCRbeta repertoire sequencing, expression microarrays and whole-exome sequencing were combined in the study across five regions of each liver tumor, with adjacent normal tissue and blood also included. A total of 35 or so specimens from 5 patients underwent TCRbeta repertoire sequencing, comprising about 25 tumor regions, 5 adjacent noncancerous liver tissues and 5 peripheral blood samples. Agilent mRNA microarray profiling was performed on the approximately 25 tumor region samples to relate TCRbeta repertoire diversity to the local molecular phenotype. Reproducibility between technical replicate repertoires was high, with correlation coefficients above 0.95 and mean shared-clone rates roughly 0.87.

Starting from roughly 500 ng total RNA, TCRbeta-specific cDNA was produced by reverse transcription with a constant-region primer and ProtoScript II reverse transcriptase. The TCRbeta libraries were prepared through three rounds of nested multiplex PCR following a slightly modified ARM-PCR procedure. Multiplex TRBV1-TRBV30 forward primers and a Cbeta reverse primer were used in the first two PCR rounds, each of which was run for around 9 cycles. Sample barcodes and Illumina adapters were added in a final 25-cycle PCR with Deep VentR polymerase. Before sequencing, amplicons of 200-500 bp were gel-purified using a QIAquick gel extraction kit. An Illumina HiSeq 2500 was used to sequence the TCRbeta amplicons with 250-bp paired-end reads. In the authors' own workflow: Reads were quality-trimmed with Trimmomatic v0.33, and paired reads were merged with FLASH v1.2.11 to recover full CDR3 sequences. MiGEC v1.2.1b assigned V, D and J germline segments to the rearranged TCRbeta sequences. Clonotype statistics and Shannon-Wiener diversity indices were computed with VDJtools v1.0.0. To cut down on sampling bias, every analysis after diversity analysis relied on just the 250 most abundant clonotypes from each sample. The public reads were reanalyzed by TCRdb: fastp trimming at Q25, MiXCR alignment, in-frame beta chains only. Entries that share a CDR3 protein sequence are merged under the most common genes and DNA. The V and J calls come from TCRdb's annotation, not from the publication. The sample data list about 130,000 distinct CDR3 sequences, and 60% to 75% of these were observed just once. Roughly 8% of the sample is in the top ten clones.

What the work shows at the level of the full study, not this receptor alone: Only roughly 7-24% of top clones appeared in all five regions of a tumor, which suggests that tumor-infiltrating T cells are spatially heterogeneous. A significantly larger repertoire fraction was made up by the top 250 clones in tumors than in blood (p = 0.039). The study included only five patients, and the authors note findings should be validated in a larger study. Bulk unsorted samples precluded comparing CD4+ and CD8+ T cell repertoires. Only the TCR beta chain was sequenced, which likely underestimates true repertoire diversity because unpaired alpha chains were not captured. Consistent with antigen-driven expansion, pairs of tumor regions showed higher repertoire overlap (mean roughly 35%) than either tumor-adjacent pairs (around 17%) or tumor-blood pairs (about 15%).

The CDR3 goes from the cysteine to the phenylalanine over 15 residues. The retained sequence is limited to the CDR3, 45 bases, with the frame set at the first base. As encoded in the germline V gene, CDR1 is WSHSY while CDR2 is SAAADI. Without any cell sorting, total RNA and DNA were extracted together from 20-30 mg of bulk tissue using the AllPrep DNA/RNA mini kit. Between November 2015 and March 2016, a handful of patients in China with histopathologically diagnosed primary liver carcinoma had surgical resection. Chronic HBV infection was present in the patients, and the patients were treatment-naive at sampling. Five spatially separated regions were sampled from each tumor: the superior, inferior, left-lateral and right-lateral poles, plus the tumor centre. Histology showed that every tumor sample contained more than 80% viable tumor cells. Fresh tumor and adjacent tissue pieces were bisected, with one half stored in RNAlater at -80 degrees C and the other half sent for histology.

The receptor comes from a woman aged 55-75 years with primary liver carcinoma and hepatitis B virus infection. The receptor chain draws on TRBV10-2 and TRBJ2-5; the D segment could be TRBD1, given 5 matching bases. The sample consisted of liver tumor tissue from sampling region 3. According to the study, the label for this sample's cell subset or site signals: tumor region T3, left-lateral pole. The CDR3 in this case is CANSEAGAGRETQYF. The bases read TGCGCCAACAGTGAAGCAGGCGCAGGGCGCGAGACCCAGTACTTC.